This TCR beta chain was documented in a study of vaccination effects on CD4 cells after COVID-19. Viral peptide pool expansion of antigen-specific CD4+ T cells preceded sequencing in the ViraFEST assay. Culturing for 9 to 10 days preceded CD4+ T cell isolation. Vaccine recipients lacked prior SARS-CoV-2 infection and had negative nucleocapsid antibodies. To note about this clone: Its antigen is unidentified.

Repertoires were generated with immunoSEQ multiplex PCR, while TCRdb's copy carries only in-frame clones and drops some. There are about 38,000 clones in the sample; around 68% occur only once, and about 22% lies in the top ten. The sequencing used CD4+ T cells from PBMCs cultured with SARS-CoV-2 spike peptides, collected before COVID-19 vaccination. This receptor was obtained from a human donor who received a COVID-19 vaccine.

As DNA, the CDR3 is TGTGCCAGCAGTCCCCAACGGACTAGCGGGGGGATAGATACGCAGTATTTT. Protein: CASSPQRTSGGIDTQYF. The chain uses TRBV6-2 or TRBV6-3 and TRBJ2-3; 14 bases match TRBD2. J was trimmed by 5 bases and V by 5 bases; bases with no gene match: 9. The CDR3 sequence is 17 residues long. Germline V gene lookup returns CDR1 MNHEY and CDR2 SVGEGT.